These T cell receptor beta chains were read from a single sample in a study of regulatory T cells in long-lasting Graves disease. A single record per CDR3 protein comes from TCRdb applying MiXCR to the multiplex PCR reads. The table records approximately 460,000 distinct CDR3 sequences, about a sixth of them present only once. These data were likewise used in another study, on T cells in Graves' hyperthyroidism and ophthalmopathy.

Here the sequenced sample was peripheral blood mononuclear cells (PBMCs), taken at new diagnosis, from a patient treated with antithyroid drugs. All receptors come from a woman in her 30s with Graves disease. The CDR3 runs from the conserved cysteine through the conserved F or W. The order of the fields is J gene, CDR3 length, V gene, D gene, clone size, CDR3 DNA, CDR3 protein. D genes are given only for firm matches. Clone size is stated in some rows and not others, as once, few, many or a class when expanded.

TRBJ1-4 16 TRBV10-3 TRBD1 . TGTGCCATCAGTCCGCGGGACAGGGGGCAGGGTGAAAAACTGTTTTTT CAISPRDRGQGEKLFF
TRBJ2-5 14 TRBV27 . few TGTGCCACCTCCCAAGGAAATGGACAAGAGACCCAGTACTTC CATSQGNGQETQYF
TRBJ2-7 12 TRBV9 . few TGTGCCAGCAGCGTATCCGGCGGCGAGCAGTACTTC CASSVSGGEQYF
TRBJ1-1 15 TRBV6-5 TRBD1 many TGTGCCAGCAGTTACCCAGGACAGGGAGCCACTGAAGCTTTCTTT CASSYPGQGATEAFF
TRBJ2-1 15 TRBV9 TRBD1 many TGTGCCAGCAGCGTATGGACAGGGGAGGGCGATGAGCAGTTCTTC CASSVWTGEGDEQFF
TRBJ2-2 13 TRBV29-1 . few TGCAGCGTTGTCAGCCAAGGAACCGGGGAGCTGTTTTTT CSVVSQGTGELFF
TRBJ1-4 14 TRBV18 TRBD1 many TGTGCCAGCTCAAAAGGGGACAGGAGTGAAAAACTGTTTTTT CASSKGDRSEKLFF
TRBJ1-2 13 TRBV3-1 . many TGTGCCAGCAGCTTAGGTGGGGGCGAGGGCTACACCTTC CASSLGGGEGYTF
TRBJ2-7 14 TRBV12-3/TRBV12-4 . many TGTGCCAGCAGTTTAGCGAGCCGAGGGTACGAGCAGTACTTC CASSLASRGYEQYF
TRBJ1-1 15 TRBV19 TRBD1 few TGTGCCAGTAGAAGACAGGGACCTGGGGTACCTGAAGCTTTCTTT CASRRQGPGVPEAFF
TRBJ2-1 16 TRBV4-1 . few TGCGCCAGCAGCCAAGGGGGGCGGAAACAAGACAATGAGCAGTTCTTC CASSQGGRKQDNEQFF
TRBJ2-2 14 TRBV10-1 . few TGCGCCAGCAGAGCAGGGTCGGGGGCCGGGGAGCTGTTTTTT CASRAGSGAGELFF
TRBJ1-5 15 TRBV18 TRBD1 many TGTGCCAGCTCACCTCTCGGGACAGGGAGTCAGCCCCAGCATTTT CASSPLGTGSQPQHF
TRBJ1-2 18 TRBV28 TRBD1 many TGTGCCAGCAGTTTATTCGCGGGACAGGGCTCCATTCGTAAATTGGGAACCTTC CASSLFAGQGSIRKLGTF
TRBJ2-7 16 TRBV9 TRBD2 . TGTGCCAGCAGCGTAGGACTAGCGGGAGTAGGTTACGAGCAGTACTTC CASSVGLAGVGYEQYF
TRBJ1-2 13 TRBV28 . many TGTGCCAGCAGGACGGGACAAATGTATGGCTACACCTTC CASRTGQMYGYTF
TRBJ2-5 19 TRBV7-2 . . TGTGCCAGCAGCCCCTCAGCGGGTCAAGGGACCGGGGTATGGGAGACCCAGTACTTC CASSPSAGQGTGVWETQYF
TRBJ1-3 17 TRBV20-1 . . TGCAGTGCTAGAGATAGCTTCAGACCAGACTCTGGAAACACCATATATTTT CSARDSFRPDSGNTIYF
TRBJ2-3 14 TRBV5-1 . many TGCGCCAGCAGCTTTGGGGGCGTCACAGATACGCAGTATTTT CASSFGGVTDTQYF
TRBJ2-7 13 TRBV5-1 . many TGCGCCAGCAGCTTGTCCGTTTCCTACGAGCAGTACTTC CASSLSVSYEQYF
TRBJ2-1 11 TRBV25-1 . few TGTGCCGCCGAGGACCACAATGAGCAGTTCTTC CAAEDHNEQFF
TRBJ2-7 17 TRBV27 TRBD1 . TGTGCCAGCAGTGTAGGCGCTAAAGACAGGGCAGGCTACGAGCAGTACTTC CASSVGAKDRAGYEQYF
TRBJ2-7 15 TRBV27 TRBD1 many TGTGCCAGCAGTTCCTGGACAGGGAATGAGGACGAGCAGTACTTC CASSSWTGNEDEQYF
TRBJ2-5 14 TRBV7-9 . many TGTGCCAGCAGCTTTCAGGGTGGCGAGGAGACCCAGTACTTC CASSFQGGEETQYF
TRBJ2-7 13 TRBV20-1 . many TGCAGTGCTAGCGGGACAATGAATTTAGAGCAGTACTTC CSASGTMNLEQYF
TRBJ2-7 14 TRBV10-3 . many TGTGCCTCCAAAAGGGCAGACGCTTCCTACGAGCAGTACTTC CASKRADASYEQYF
TRBJ1-2 15 TRBV4-1 TRBD1 few TGCGCCAGCAGCCACCACAGGGGGCGGCAGGGTGGCTACACCTTC CASSHHRGRQGGYTF
TRBJ2-7 12 TRBV7-6 . . TGTGCCAGCAGCTCCGAGTCCTACGAGCAGTACTTC CASSSESYEQYF
TRBJ2-7 14 TRBV19 . . TGTGCCAGTAGAAGAGGGCGGGATCTAAATGAGCAGTACTTC CASRRGRDLNEQYF
TRBJ2-2 15 TRBV3-1 TRBD2 many TGTGCCAGCAGCCGCGGGGAGGGCCGTACCGGGGAGCTGTTTTTT CASSRGEGRTGELFF
TRBJ2-7 13 TRBV5-1 . many TGTGCCAGCAGCTTGGGGATACAGTACGAGCAGTACTTC CASSLGIQYEQYF
TRBJ2-5 11 TRBV20-1 . many TGCAGTGGACACCGCCAAGAGACCCAGTACTTC CSGHRQETQYF
TRBJ2-7 16 TRBV11-2 . many TGTGCCAGCAGCTTAGACCCCGGGGCGGGGTGGGGCGAGCAGTACTTC CASSLDPGAGWGEQYF
TRBJ2-3 14 TRBV20-1 . . TGCAGTGCTAGCCCCGGGCTCCCCACAGATACGCAGTATTTT CSASPGLPTDTQYF
TRBJ1-6 13 TRBV12-3/TRBV12-4 . many TGTGCCAGCAGTTTGGAAGAGAATTCACCCCTCCACTTT CASSLEENSPLHF
TRBJ1-3 15 TRBV5-1 . few TGCGCCAGCAGCTTGATAGGAGTCTCTGGAAACACCATATATTTT CASSLIGVSGNTIYF
TRBJ2-7 18 TRBV7-8 TRBD2 many TGTGCCAGCAGCTCACCCCTCCCGGGACTAGCGGGAGCTCGTGAGCAGTACTTC CASSSPLPGLAGAREQYF
TRBJ2-7 16 TRBV6-1 . many TGTGCCAGCAGCCCCTCCCGCAGGGGTGGTTTCTACGAGCAGTACTTC CASSPSRRGGFYEQYF
TRBJ1-2 14 TRBV19 TRBD1 few TGTGCCAGTACCACCGCATGGACAGGGGATGGCTACACCTTC CASTTAWTGDGYTF
TRBJ2-1 17 TRBV28 . . TGTGCCAGCAGTCCTACGTTAGGGGGAGGGACGTACAATGAGCAGTTCTTC CASSPTLGGGTYNEQFF
TRBJ2-5 12 TRBV6-2/TRBV6-3 TRBD1 few TGTGCCACCGCTGGGACAGGCGAGACCCAGTACTTC CATAGTGETQYF
TRBJ1-5 16 TRBV11-2 . many TGTGCCAGCAGCTTAGAGGGGGGGCGACTCAATCAGCCCCAGCATTTT CASSLEGGRLNQPQHF